This T cell receptor beta chain was documented in a study of PD-L1 blockade in urothelial cancer. Overall study context: A median approximately 150,000 T cells were found in blood samples.

Profiling relied on immunoSEQ multiplex PCR, and the TCRdb table lists in-frame clones only, not all of them. Of about 43,000 clones listed, around 88% are singletons. V lost 6 bases and J lost 5, with 10 bases in between. Germline V gives CDR1 SGHTA, CDR2 FQGNSA. The CDR3 is 12 amino acids. This material consisted of PBMCs, taken around atezolizumab (anti-PD-L1) treatment. The V call is TRBV7-2, the J call TRBJ2-5; the D gene is possibly TRBD2 (5 bases). The TCR was taken from a man at least 80 years old with urothelial cancer. CDR3 nucleotide sequence: TGTGCCAGCAGGCGGGCGGAGGAGACCCAGTACTTC. Amino acids: CASRRAEETQYF.